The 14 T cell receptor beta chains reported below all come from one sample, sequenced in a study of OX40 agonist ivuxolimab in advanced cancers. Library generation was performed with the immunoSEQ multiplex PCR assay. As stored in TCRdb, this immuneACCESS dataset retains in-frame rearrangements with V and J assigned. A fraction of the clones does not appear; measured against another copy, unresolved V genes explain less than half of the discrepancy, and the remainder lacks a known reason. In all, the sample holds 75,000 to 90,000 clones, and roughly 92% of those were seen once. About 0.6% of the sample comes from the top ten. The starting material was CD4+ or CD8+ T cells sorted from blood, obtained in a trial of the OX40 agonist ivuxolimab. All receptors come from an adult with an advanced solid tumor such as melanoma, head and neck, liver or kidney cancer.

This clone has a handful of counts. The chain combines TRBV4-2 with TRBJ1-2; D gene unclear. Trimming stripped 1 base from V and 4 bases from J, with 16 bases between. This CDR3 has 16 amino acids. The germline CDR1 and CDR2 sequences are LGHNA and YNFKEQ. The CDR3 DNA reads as TGTGCCAGCAGCCAAGGGGTGGGGTCGCAGGTCTATGGCTACACCTTC. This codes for CASSQGVGSQVYGYTF.

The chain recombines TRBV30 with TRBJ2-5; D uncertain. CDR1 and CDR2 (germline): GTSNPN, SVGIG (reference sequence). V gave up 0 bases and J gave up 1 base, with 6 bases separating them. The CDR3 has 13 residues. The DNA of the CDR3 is TGTGCCTGGAGTGTTAGGATCCAAGAGACCCAGTACTTC. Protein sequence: CAWSVRIQETQYF.

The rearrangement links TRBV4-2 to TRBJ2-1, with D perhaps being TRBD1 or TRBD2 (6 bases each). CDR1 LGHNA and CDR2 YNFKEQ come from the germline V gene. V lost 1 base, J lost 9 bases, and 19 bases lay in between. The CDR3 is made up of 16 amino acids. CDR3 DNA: TGTGCCAGCAGCCAAGTCTTAGCGACCAAGGGGGGTGAGCAGTTCTTC. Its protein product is CASSQVLATKGGEQFF.

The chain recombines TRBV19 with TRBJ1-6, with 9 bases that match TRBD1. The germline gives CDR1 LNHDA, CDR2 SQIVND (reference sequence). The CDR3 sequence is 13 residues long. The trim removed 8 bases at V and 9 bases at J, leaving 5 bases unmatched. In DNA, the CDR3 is TGTGCCAGTGCGGGACAGGGAGGTTCACCCCTCCACTTT. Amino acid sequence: CASAGQGGSPLHF.

CDR3 amino acids: CASSLEARNIQETQYF. Written as DNA, the CDR3 is TGCGCCAGCAGCTTGGAAGCCAGGAACATCCAAGAGACCCAGTACTTC. The chain couples TRBV5-1 to TRBJ2-5; no clear D gene. V gave up 0 bases and J gave up 1 base, with 13 bases separating them. The length of the CDR3 is 16 residues. CDR1 is SGHRS and CDR2 is YFSETQ in the germline V gene.

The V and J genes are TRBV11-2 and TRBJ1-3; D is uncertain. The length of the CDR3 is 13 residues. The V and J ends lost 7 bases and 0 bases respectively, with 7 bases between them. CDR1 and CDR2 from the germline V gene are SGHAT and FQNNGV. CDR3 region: CASTRGSGNTIYF. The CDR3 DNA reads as TGTGCCAGCACCCGGGGCTCTGGAAACACCATATATTTT.

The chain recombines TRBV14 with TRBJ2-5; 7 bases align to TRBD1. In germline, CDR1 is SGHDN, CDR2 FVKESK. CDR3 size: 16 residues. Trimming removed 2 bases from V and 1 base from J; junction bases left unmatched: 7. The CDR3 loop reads CASSQPGQVFQETQYF. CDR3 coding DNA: TGTGCCAGCAGCCAACCCGGACAGGTCTTCCAAGAGACCCAGTACTTC.

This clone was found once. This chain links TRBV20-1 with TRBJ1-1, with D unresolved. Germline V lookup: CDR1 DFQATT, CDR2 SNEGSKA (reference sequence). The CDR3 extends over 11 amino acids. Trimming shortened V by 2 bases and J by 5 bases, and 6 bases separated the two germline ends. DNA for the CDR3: TGCAGTGCTAGATTTCCTACTGAAGCTTTCTTT. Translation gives CSARFPTEAFF.

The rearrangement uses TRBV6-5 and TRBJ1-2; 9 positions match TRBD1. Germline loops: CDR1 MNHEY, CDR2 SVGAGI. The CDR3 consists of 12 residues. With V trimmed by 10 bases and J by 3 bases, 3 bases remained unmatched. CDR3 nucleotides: TGTGCCACTGGGGACAGGGACTATGGCTACACCTTC. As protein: CATGDRDYGYTF.

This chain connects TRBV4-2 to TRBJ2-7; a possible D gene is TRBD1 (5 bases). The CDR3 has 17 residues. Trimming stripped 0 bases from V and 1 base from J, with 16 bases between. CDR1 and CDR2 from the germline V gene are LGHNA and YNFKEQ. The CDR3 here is CASSQEDRSDRSYEQYF. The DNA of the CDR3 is TGTGCCAGCAGCCAAGAGGATCGGAGCGACAGATCCTACGAGCAGTACTTC.

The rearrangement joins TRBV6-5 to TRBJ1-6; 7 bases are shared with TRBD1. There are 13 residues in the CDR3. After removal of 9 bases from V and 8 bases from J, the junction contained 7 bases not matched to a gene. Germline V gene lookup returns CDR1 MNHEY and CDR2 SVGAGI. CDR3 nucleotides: TGTGCCAGTAAAACAGGGGTGGATTCACCCCTCCACTTT. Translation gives CASKTGVDSPLHF.

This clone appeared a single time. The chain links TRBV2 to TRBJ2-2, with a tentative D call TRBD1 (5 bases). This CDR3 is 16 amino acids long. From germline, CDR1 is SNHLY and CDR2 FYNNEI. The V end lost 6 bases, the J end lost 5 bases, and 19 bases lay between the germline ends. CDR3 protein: CASRLRTTGVTGELFF. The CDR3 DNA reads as TGTGCCAGCAGGTTGAGGACCACAGGAGTAACCGGGGAGCTGTTTTTT.

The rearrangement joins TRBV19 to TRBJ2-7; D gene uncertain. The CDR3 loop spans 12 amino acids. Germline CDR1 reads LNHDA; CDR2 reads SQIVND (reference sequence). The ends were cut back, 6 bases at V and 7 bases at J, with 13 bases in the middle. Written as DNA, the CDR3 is TGTGCCAGTAGCTCAGGACCGTCGGAGCAGTACTTC. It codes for CASSSGPSEQYF.

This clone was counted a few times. The CDR3, as DNA: TGCGCCAGCAGCCACCAAGGCTCTGGAAACACCATATATTTT. It encodes CASSHQGSGNTIYF. This chain uses TRBV5-1 with TRBJ1-3; unclear D gene. With 4 bases removed from V and 0 bases from J, the gap between germline ends came to 8 bases. Germline assignment: CDR1 SGHRS and CDR2 YFSETQ. The CDR3 has 14 residues.